Listed here are 7 T cell receptor beta chains from one sample, sequenced in a study of response to subunit inactivated influenza vaccine. TCRdb ran MiXCR on the RT-PCR reads and lists one entry per CDR3 protein. Here the sample spans hundreds of thousands of distinct CDR3 sequences, approximately 10% being singletons. These data were also reused for a study on T cells expressing NK-cell markers. That report notes: TCR beta libraries carry UMIs added by 5'RACE template switching.

Source: PBMCs from blood, taken on the day of vaccination. The receptors were sampled from a man aged 50-59 years who received an inactivated influenza vaccine.

This chain links TRBV30 with TRBJ1-2; D gene uncertain. CDR1 is GTSNPN and CDR2 is SVGIG in the germline V gene (reference sequence). The germline V and J ends were trimmed by 3 bases and 6 bases, with 17 bases remaining between them. CDR3 length: 14 amino acids. This CDR3 is CAWRGFGRKDGYTF. Written as DNA, the CDR3 is TGTGCCTGGAGGGGATTCGGCAGAAAGGATGGCTACACCTTC.

This clonotype was observed many times. V gene TRBV28 combines with J gene TRBJ2-1; D gene unclear. The germline CDR1 and CDR2 sequences are MDHEN and SYDVKM. The length of the CDR3 is 13 residues. The ends were cut back, 5 bases at V and 10 bases at J, with 15 bases in the middle. In DNA, the CDR3 is TGTGCCAGCAGTCCCCCTGGGCGTAACGAGCAGTTCTTC. This encodes CASSPPGRNEQFF.

The rearrangement links TRBV7-2 to TRBJ2-1; D is tentatively TRBD1 or TRBD2 (6 bases each). V dropped 4 bases and J dropped 0 bases, with 16 bases sitting between them. Germline-derived CDR1 and CDR2 are SGHTA and FQGNSA. The CDR3 has 17 amino acids. The chain's CDR3 is CASSSEGGLSSYNEQFF. The CDR3 DNA sequence: TGTGCCAGCAGCTCCGAAGGGGGACTGAGCTCCTACAATGAGCAGTTCTTC. Supplemented by reference TRBV7-2 and TRBJ2-1, the full variable domain reads GAGVSQSPSNKVTEKGKDVELRCDPISGHTALYWYRQSLGQGLEFLIYFQGNSAPDKSGLPSDRFSAERTGGSVSTLTIQRTQQEDSAVYLCASSSEGGLSSYNEQFFGPGTRLTVL.

In this sample, this clonotype turned up many times. The chain has TRBV7-8 and TRBJ2-2; 9 positions match TRBD2. CDR1 and CDR2 from the germline V gene are SGHVS and FQNEAQ. The junction had 6 bases not matched to a gene; V was cut back by 5 bases and J by 5 bases. The CDR3 loop spans 15 amino acids. CDR3 in amino acids: CASSAGLAATGELFF. The CDR3 nucleotides are TGTGCCAGCAGCGCGGGACTAGCTGCGACCGGGGAGCTGTTTTTT.

This sequence joins TRBV7-6 and TRBJ1-1; a possible D gene is TRBD1 (6 bases). The CDR3 consists of 16 residues. Germline V gives CDR1 SGHVS, CDR2 FNYEAQ. Deletions cut 0 bases from V and 0 bases from J, with 11 bases between. Written as DNA, the CDR3 is TGTGCCAGCAGCTTAGCAACCAGGGGAGTGAACACTGAAGCTTTCTTT. Translating gives CASSLATRGVNTEAFF.

The genes are TRBV12-3 or TRBV12-4 and TRBJ2-1; either TRBD1 or TRBD2 may fit D (5 bases each). The CDR3 runs to 17 residues. With 6 bases removed from V and 4 bases from J, the gap between germline ends came to 22 bases. CDR3 sequence (DNA): TGTGCCAGCAGCCGTTGGGACCGAAGACTTGCTTACAATGAGCAGTTCTTC. Translating gives CASSRWDRRLAYNEQFF.

This clonotype has just a few counts. V is TRBV7-2 and J is TRBJ2-7, with D uncertain. This CDR3 comprises 17 residues. The V end lost 0 bases, the J end lost 2 bases, and 17 bases lay between the germline ends. The V gene's germline CDR1 is SGHTA and CDR2 FQGNSA. The CDR3 spells CASSLAFPGRRTYEQYF. In DNA form, the CDR3 reads TGTGCCAGCAGCTTAGCATTCCCAGGCAGGCGAACCTACGAGCAGTACTTC.